The 22 T cell receptor beta chains given below trace back to one sample, sequenced in a study of metastatic and nonmetastatic thyroid tumors. Thyroid surgery was preceded by no treatment in any patient. TCRdb re-clonotyped the PCR reads via MiXCR. Of around 53,000 clones listed, roughly 20% are singletons. The sample was blood. The source is a female donor with papillary thyroid cancer or a benign thyroid nodule (not recorded which). Some clones in this sample may be carry-over from other donors' samples.

In regard to this clone: A much larger clonotype is one base distant, so this may be a read error. This rearrangement joins TRBV7-3 to TRBJ1-1; weak D call: TRBD1 (5 bases). Germline V gene lookup returns CDR1 SGHTA and CDR2 FQGTGA. V was trimmed by 5 bases and J by 0 bases, leaving 13 bases between them. This CDR3 has 15 residues. Written as DNA, the CDR3 is TGTGCCAGCAGCCCCGGGGACGTATTGAACACTGAAGCTTTCTTT. Translated, it gives CASSPGDVLNTEAFF.

This clone has ten or more counts. The chain recombines TRBV5-8 with TRBJ2-3; no clear D gene. The CDR3 consists of 10 residues. The germline gives CDR1 SGHTS, CDR2 YDEGEE. Trimming shortened V by 8 bases and J by 3 bases, and 4 bases separated the two germline ends. The CDR3 DNA follows: TGTGCCAGTGTGACAGATACGCAGTATTTT. Translated, it gives CASVTDTQYF.

This clone turned up a few times. The chain recombines TRBV6-1 with TRBJ2-3; TRBD2 is a possible D gene (6 bases). The CDR3 spans 15 residues. Per the germline V gene, CDR1 is MNHNS and CDR2 is SASEGT. Between the trimmed V and J ends, which lost 8 bases and 6 bases, there was a span of 21 bases. Here the CDR3 reads CASSQSTSWSDTQYF. The CDR3, as DNA: TGTGCCAGCTCCCAATCTACTAGCTGGAGTGATACGCAGTATTTT.

This clone was counted ten times or more. The chain recombines TRBV2 with TRBJ2-5, with D possibly being TRBD1 (5 bases). Trimming pared 0 bases from V and 2 bases from J, leaving 10 bases between. This CDR3 is built from 15 residues. Germline V CDR1 and CDR2: SNHLY, FYNNEI. The CDR3 DNA reads TGTGCCAGCAGTGAAGCAGGGGTGGGTCAAGAGACCCAGTACTTC. Translating it yields CASSEAGVGQETQYF.

At least ten counts were recorded for this clone. This chain uses TRBV19 with TRBJ2-2; 7 positions match TRBD1. V gave up 7 bases and J gave up 4 bases; unmatched junction bases: 6. Germline V gene sequence: CDR1 LNHDA, CDR2 SQIVND (reference sequence). This CDR3 region has 14 residues. The CDR3 sequence is CASTLGQATGELFF. CDR3 nucleotide sequence: TGTGCCAGTACCCTAGGACAGGCCACCGGGGAGCTGTTTTTT.

In regard to this clone: A read error is possible here, since a much larger clone lies one base away. Other DNA sequences in the sample encode the same CDR3. The chain combines TRBV10-3 with TRBJ1-1; the D is unclear. The CDR3 is made up of 15 amino acids. The V end was cut by 0 bases, the J end by 0 bases, with 8 bases between. CDR1 is ENHRY and CDR2 is SYGVKD in the germline V gene. The CDR3 sequence is CAISESSQLNTEAFF. The CDR3 DNA follows: TGTGCCATCAGTGAGTCGTCTCAGCTGAACACTGAAGCTTTCTTT.

This clone was detected many times. The chain couples TRBV18 to TRBJ2-6, with D perhaps matching TRBD1 or TRBD2 (5 bases each). The CDR3 is 15 amino acids. Germline CDR1 KGHSH, CDR2 LQKENI. V lost 8 bases and J lost 0, with 11 bases in between. CDR3 coding DNA: TGTGCCAGCCGGGGACGCCTCTCTGGGGCCAACGTCCTGACTTTC. It encodes CASRGRLSGANVLTF.

This clone was detected ten times or more. The chain recombines TRBV28 with TRBJ2-7; 10 nucleotides line up with TRBD2. The CDR3 spans 16 residues. V lost 8 bases and J lost 1; bases outside the gene matches: 11. Germline V lookup: CDR1 MDHEN, CDR2 SYDVKM. CDR3 residues: CASYPYTSGASYEQYF. The CDR3 region has the DNA TGTGCCAGCTATCCCTATACTAGCGGGGCTTCCTACGAGCAGTACTTC.

This clone was recorded at least ten times. The rearrangement links TRBV12-3 or TRBV12-4 to TRBJ2-5; no definite D call. Trimming shortened V by 5 bases and J by 3 bases, and 13 bases separated the two germline ends. The length of the CDR3 is 14 residues. CDR3 loop: CASSTYRSEETQYF. CDR3 coding DNA: TGTGCCAGCAGTACTTATAGGTCGGAAGAGACCCAGTACTTC.

This clone has a count of ten or more. V gene TRBV18 combines with J gene TRBJ1-1; no firm D call. The V end was cut by 3 bases, the J end by 7 bases, with 6 bases between. In germline, CDR1 is KGHSH, CDR2 LQKENI. The CDR3 has 11 residues. For the CDR3, the DNA is TGTGCCAGCTCACCTACGGATGAAGCTTTCTTT. Translated: CASSPTDEAFF.

In its sample, this clone was seen many times. The chain uses TRBV3-1 and TRBJ1-1, with TRBD1 as a possible D gene (5 bases). From germline, CDR1 is LGHDT and CDR2 YNNKEL (reference sequence). Trimming stripped 1 base from V and 0 bases from J, with 9 bases between. The length of the CDR3 is 15 residues. CDR3 coding DNA: TGTGCCAGCAGCCAAGGTTCGGGGCTGAACACTGAAGCTTTCTTT. It yields the protein CASSQGSGLNTEAFF.

This clone was seen ten or more times. This chain links TRBV5-1 with TRBJ2-2, with D perhaps matching TRBD1 (5 bases). Germline loops: CDR1 SGHRS, CDR2 YFSETQ. The CDR3 runs 17 residues. The V end lost 0 bases, the J end lost 3 bases, and 15 bases lay between the germline ends. As DNA, the CDR3 is TGCGCCAGCAGCTTGGTGCAGGGAATTAGAGACACCGGGGAGCTGTTTTTT. As protein: CASSLVQGIRDTGELFF.

This clone was picked up many times. This sequence joins TRBV11-2 and TRBJ1-6, with D uncertain. Germline CDR1 reads SGHAT; CDR2 reads FQNNGV. CDR3 length: 12 amino acids. With 3 bases removed from V and 10 bases from J, the gap between germline ends came to 7 bases. The CDR3 reads CASSFPVSPLHF. The DNA of the CDR3 is TGTGCCAGCAGCTTCCCCGTATCACCCCTCCACTTT. The full variable domain, rest sourced from reference TRBV11-2 and TRBJ1-6, is EAGVAQSPRYKIIEKRQSVAFWCNPISGHATLYWYQQILGQGPKLLIQFQNNGVVDDSQLPKDRFSAERLKGVDSTLKIQPAKLEDSAVYLCASSFPVSPLHFGNGTRLTVT.

This clone was picked up many times. The V gene is TRBV6-5, the J gene TRBJ2-1; 10 nucleotides match TRBD2. Germline assignment: CDR1 MNHEY and CDR2 SVGAGI. CDR3 length: 13 residues. The junction had 2 bases not matched to a gene; V was cut back by 0 bases and J by 12 bases. The CDR3: CASSYSGLAWQFF. The CDR3 DNA sequence: TGTGCCAGCAGTTACTCGGGACTAGCGTGGCAGTTCTTC.

The table lists this clone with many counts. The chain is built from TRBV12-3 or TRBV12-4 and TRBJ1-6; D is undetermined. The ends were cut back, 7 bases at V and 0 bases at J, with 19 bases in the middle. The CDR3 spans 18 residues. The CDR3: CASNPLGRRGSYNSPLHF. Here the CDR3 DNA reads TGTGCCAGCAACCCTCTTGGACGGAGAGGCTCCTATAATTCACCCCTCCACTTT.

This clone was seen ten or more times. This chain joins TRBV20-1 and TRBJ1-5, with 7 bases aligning to TRBD1. Germline CDR1 reads DFQATT; CDR2 reads SNEGSKA (reference sequence). The CDR3 length is 13 residues. The V segment lost 6 bases and the J segment 3 bases; nucleotides outside the gene matches: 5. CDR3 nucleotide sequence: TGCAGTGCGAGACAGGGCTCCAATCAGCCCCAGCATTTT. Its protein product is CSARQGSNQPQHF.

This clone was recorded many times. The gene calls are TRBV5-1 and TRBJ1-5; no definite D call. The CDR3 consists of 15 residues. Trimming cost V 0 bases and J 1 base, with 8 bases left between them. Germline V lookup: CDR1 SGHRS, CDR2 YFSETQ. This CDR3 reads CASSLVPESNQPQHF. The DNA of the CDR3 is TGCGCCAGCAGCTTGGTCCCAGAAAGCAATCAGCCCCAGCATTTT.

A remark on this clone: Sequence at one end of the junction differs from germline and may be a read error. The genes are TRBV2 and TRBJ2-1; 10 nucleotides match TRBD2. The CDR3 consists of 14 residues. The germline CDR1 and CDR2 sequences are SNHLY and FYNNEI. Here the CDR3 DNA reads TGTGGCAGCGGGGGACTAGCGTCAGGAGAAGAGCAGTTCTTC. Translation: CGSGGLASGEEQFF.

This clone has at least ten counts. V is TRBV10-3 and J is TRBJ1-1; 11 bases align to TRBD1. V lost 6 bases, J lost 3 bases, and 0 bases stayed unmatched. Germline V gives CDR1 ENHRY, CDR2 SYGVKD. The CDR3 contains 13 residues. CDR3 residues: CAIRGQGDTEAFF. CDR3 DNA sequence: TGTGCCATCAGGGGACAGGGGGACACTGAAGCTTTCTTT.

Comments on this clone: Sequence at one end of the junction differs from germline and may be a read error. Additional DNA sequences in this sample encode the identical CDR3. The genes are TRBV20-1 and TRBJ2-7; D is uncertain. CDR1 and CDR2 (germline): DFQATT, SNEGSKA (reference sequence). The CDR3 totals 13 residues. CDR3 protein: CSARGQADGEQYF. CDR3 coding DNA: TGCAGTGCCAGAGGTCAGGCGGACGGAGAGCAGTACTTC.

This clone came up many times. V and J are TRBV11-2 and TRBJ2-5; D may be TRBD1 or TRBD2 (5 bases each). This CDR3 has 13 amino acids. Trimming left V 5 bases short and J 5 bases short, with 12 bases between. Germline CDR1 SGHAT, CDR2 FQNNGV. The CDR3 loop reads CASSQVGTETQYF. The CDR3 DNA is TGTGCCAGCAGCCAGGTGGGGACCGAGACCCAGTACTTC.

The table lists this clone with a few counts. This rearrangement joins TRBV15 to TRBJ2-2; 10 bases map to TRBD2. The germline V gene has CDR1 LNHNV and CDR2 YYDKDF (reference sequence). V gave up 4 bases and J gave up 11 bases; unmatched junction bases: 16. This CDR3 has 17 amino acids. CDR3 sequence: CATSTSGLAQNTVELFF. DNA for the CDR3: TGTGCCACCAGCACCTCGGGACTAGCGCAAAACACCGTTGAGCTGTTTTTT.